This T cell receptor beta chain was found in a study of T cell responses to AZD1222 COVID-19 vaccine. Some clones are missing from TCRdb's copy, which holds only in-frame ones; the method was immunoSEQ multiplex PCR. The sample has some 150,000 clones; around 87% are singletons. Germline V gene lookup returns CDR1 SEHNR and CDR2 FQNEAQ (reference sequence). CDR3 length equals 11 residues. The V and J ends lost 4 bases and 7 bases respectively, with 8 bases between them. This TCR derives from an adult who received the AZD1222 COVID-19 vaccine. The sequencing here drew on peripheral blood, taken 28 days after the second AZD1222 dose. The chain employs TRBV7-9 and TRBJ2-7; D ambiguous. The CDR3 DNA reads as TGTGCCAGCAGCTCCCTCGGGGAGCAGTACTTC. As protein: CASSSLGEQYF.